The TCR beta chain under discussion was sequenced for a study of T-cell reconstitution after alpha-beta-depleted transplantation in children. Overall study results and limits: Hyperexpanded clones declined; after one year, newly produced T cells mostly supplied diversity. Alpha-beta T cells about two months after transplant reportedly derived from several hundred expanded graft clones.

Unique molecular identifiers were used to barcode this TCRbeta library. TCRdb re-derived calls from the PCR reads in MiXCR, one entry per CDR3 protein. The repertoire has approximately 500,000 distinct CDR3 sequences, under 12% of them found once; the top ten carry 2% to 2.5%. This clonotype was picked up many times. The antigen is not known. The CDR3 spans 16 residues. Germline values: CDR1 SGDLS, CDR2 YYNGEE. Trimming cost V 0 bases and J 6 bases, with 17 bases left between them. The specimen was PBMCs, collected before TCRalphabeta/CD19-depleted stem cell transplant. The chain uses TRBV9 and TRBJ2-3; D is unclear. The origin of this receptor is a child aged 2 to 9 with inherited bone marrow failure, due to receive a stem cell transplant. CDR3 sequence reads: CASSVDSAPPIDTQYF. The CDR3 DNA reads TGTGCCAGCAGCGTAGATTCGGCCCCACCCATCGATACGCAGTATTTT.